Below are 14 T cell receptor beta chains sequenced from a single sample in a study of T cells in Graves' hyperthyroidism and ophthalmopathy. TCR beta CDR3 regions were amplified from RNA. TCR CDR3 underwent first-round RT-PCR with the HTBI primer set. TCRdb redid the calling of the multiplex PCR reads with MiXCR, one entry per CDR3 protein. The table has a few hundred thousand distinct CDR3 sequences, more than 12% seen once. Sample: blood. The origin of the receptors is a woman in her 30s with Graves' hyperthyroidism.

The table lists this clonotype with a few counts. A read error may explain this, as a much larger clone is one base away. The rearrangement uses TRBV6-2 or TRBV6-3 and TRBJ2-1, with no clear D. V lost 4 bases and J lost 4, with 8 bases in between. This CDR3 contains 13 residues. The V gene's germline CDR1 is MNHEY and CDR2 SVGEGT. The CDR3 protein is CASSFAAYNEQFF. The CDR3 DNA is TGTGCCAGCAGTTTTGCGGCATACAATGAGCAGTTCTTC.

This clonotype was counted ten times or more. For the CDR3, the DNA is TGCAGTGCTAGAGATGTGGGAAACAATCAGCCCCAGCATTTT. Translation gives CSARDVGNNQPQHF. The chain joins TRBV20-1 to TRBJ1-5, with D uncertain. The germline V and J ends were trimmed by 0 bases and 3 bases, with 9 bases remaining between them. Germline-derived CDR1 and CDR2 are DFQATT and SNEGSKA (reference sequence). There are 14 residues in the CDR3.

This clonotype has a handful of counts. The CDR3 DNA reads TGTGCCATCAGTGATCCTAGCGGGAGATACAATGAGCAGTTCTTC. The encoded protein is CAISDPSGRYNEQFF. J is TRBJ2-1 and V is TRBV10-3; the match to TRBD2 covers 10 bases. J lost 4 bases, V lost 3 bases, and 3 bases had no gene match. This CDR3 comprises 15 residues. Germline loops: CDR1 ENHRY, CDR2 SYGVKD.

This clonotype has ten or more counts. Here the CDR3 reads CASSVVDYNEQFF. The CDR3 nucleotides read TGTGCCAGCAGTGTGGTAGACTACAATGAGCAGTTCTTC. The rearrangement links TRBV6-1 to TRBJ2-1; D ambiguous. V was cut by 4 bases and J by 3 bases, with 7 bases left in between. Germline V gene data show CDR1 as MNHNS and CDR2 as SASEGT. CDR3 length: 13 amino acids.

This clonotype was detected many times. The DNA for the CDR3 is TGTGCCAGCAGTCGGGACGCCACAGATACGCAGTATTTT. This encodes CASSRDATDTQYF. J is TRBJ2-3 and V is TRBV2; TRBD1 or TRBD2 may be the D gene (5 bases each). Trimming left V 5 bases short and J 2 bases short, with 8 bases between. The germline CDR1 and CDR2 sequences are SNHLY and FYNNEI. This CDR3 is 13 amino acids long.

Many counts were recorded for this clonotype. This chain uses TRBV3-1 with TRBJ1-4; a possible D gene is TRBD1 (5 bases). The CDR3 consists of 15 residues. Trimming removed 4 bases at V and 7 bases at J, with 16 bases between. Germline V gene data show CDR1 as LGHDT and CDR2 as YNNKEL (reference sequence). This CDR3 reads CASSPSGTMSEKLFF. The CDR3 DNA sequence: TGTGCCAGCAGCCCCTCCGGGACGATGAGTGAAAAACTGTTTTTT.

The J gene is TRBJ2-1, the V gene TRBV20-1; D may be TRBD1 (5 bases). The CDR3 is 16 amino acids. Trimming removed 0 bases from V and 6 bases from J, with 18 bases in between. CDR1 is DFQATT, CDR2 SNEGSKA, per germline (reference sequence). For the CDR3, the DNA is TGCAGTGCTAGAGATGAGAACAGGCGAGGATTCAATGAGCAGTTCTTC. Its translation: CSARDENRRGFNEQFF.

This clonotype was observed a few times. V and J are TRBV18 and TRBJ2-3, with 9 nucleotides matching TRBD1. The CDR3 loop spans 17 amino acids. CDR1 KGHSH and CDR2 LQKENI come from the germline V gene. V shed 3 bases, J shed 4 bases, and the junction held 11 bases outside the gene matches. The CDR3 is CASSPQPARTGADTQYF. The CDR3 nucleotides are TGTGCCAGCTCACCCCAGCCGGCTCGGACAGGGGCAGATACGCAGTATTTT.

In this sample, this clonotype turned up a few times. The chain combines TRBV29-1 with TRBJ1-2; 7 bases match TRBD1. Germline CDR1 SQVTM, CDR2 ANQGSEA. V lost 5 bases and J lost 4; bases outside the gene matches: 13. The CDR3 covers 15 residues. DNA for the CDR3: TGCAGCGTTCGGAGTATATTAGGGGGCGCCTATGGCTACACCTTC. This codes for CSVRSILGGAYGYTF.

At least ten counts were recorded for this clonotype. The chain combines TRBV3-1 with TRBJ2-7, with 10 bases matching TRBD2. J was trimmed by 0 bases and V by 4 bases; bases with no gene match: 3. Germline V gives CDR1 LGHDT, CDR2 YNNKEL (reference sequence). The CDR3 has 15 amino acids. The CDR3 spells CASSPGTSVSYEQYF. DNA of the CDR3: TGTGCCAGCAGCCCCGGGACTAGCGTCTCCTACGAGCAGTACTTC.

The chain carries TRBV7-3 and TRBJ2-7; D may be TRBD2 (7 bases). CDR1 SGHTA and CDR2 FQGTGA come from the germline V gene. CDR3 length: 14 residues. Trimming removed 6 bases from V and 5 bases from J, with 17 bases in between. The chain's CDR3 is CASSPGAGVNEQYF. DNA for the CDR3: TGTGCCAGCAGTCCAGGGGCGGGGGTGAACGAGCAGTACTTC. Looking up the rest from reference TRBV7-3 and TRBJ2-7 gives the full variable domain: GAGVSQTPSNKVTEKGKYVELRCDPISGHTALYWYRQSLGQGPEFLIYFQGTGAADDSGLPNDRFFAVRPEGSVSTLKIQRTERGDSAVYLCASSPGAGVNEQYFGPGTRLTVT.

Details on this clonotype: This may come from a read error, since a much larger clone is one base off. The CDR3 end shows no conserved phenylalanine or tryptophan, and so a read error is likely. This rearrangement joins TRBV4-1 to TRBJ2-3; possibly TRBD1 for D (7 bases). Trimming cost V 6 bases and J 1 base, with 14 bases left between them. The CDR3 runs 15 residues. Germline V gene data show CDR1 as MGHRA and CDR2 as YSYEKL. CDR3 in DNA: TGCGCCAGCAGGGCCCAGGGGGGACGCACAGATACGCAGTATCTT. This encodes CASRAQGGRTDTQYL.

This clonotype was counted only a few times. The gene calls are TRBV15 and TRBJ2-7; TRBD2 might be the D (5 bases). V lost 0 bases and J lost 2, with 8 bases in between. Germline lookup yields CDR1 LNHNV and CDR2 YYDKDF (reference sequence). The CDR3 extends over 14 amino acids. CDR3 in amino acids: CATSREGSAYEQYF. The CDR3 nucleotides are TGTGCCACCAGCAGAGAGGGTAGCGCCTACGAGCAGTACTTC.

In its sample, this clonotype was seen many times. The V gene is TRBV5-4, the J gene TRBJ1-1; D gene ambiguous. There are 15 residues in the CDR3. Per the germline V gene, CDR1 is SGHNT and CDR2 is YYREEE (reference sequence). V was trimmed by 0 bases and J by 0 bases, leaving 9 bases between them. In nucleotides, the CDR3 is TGTGCCAGCAGCTTGGATCAGGCGCTGAACACTGAAGCTTTCTTT. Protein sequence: CASSLDQALNTEAFF.